This passage covers 2 T cell receptor beta chains from one sample sequenced in a study of early T cells in non-severe SARS-CoV-2 infection. TCRdb re-analysed the 5' RACE reads in MiXCR, keeping a single row per CDR3 protein. This table holds almost 30,000 distinct CDR3 sequences, less than 6.5% found once. Sequenced input: whole blood. The receptors here all came from an adult who was a healthcare worker with PCR-confirmed SARS-CoV-2 infection or an uninfected control (not recorded which).

This clonotype appeared many times. The rearrangement uses TRBV30 and TRBJ1-1, with a tentative D call TRBD1 (5 bases). The germline V gene encodes CDR1 GTSNPN and CDR2 SVGIG (reference sequence). CDR3 length: 13 amino acids. The DNA for the CDR3 is TGTGCTAGGGACCGCACGATGAACACTGAAGCTTTCTTT. Amino acids: CARDRTMNTEAFF. Filled out from reference TRBV30 and TRBJ1-1, the complete variable domain reads SQTIHQWPATLVQPVGSPLSLECTVEGTSNPNLYWYRQAAGRGLQLLFYSVGIGQISSEVPQNLSASRPQDRQFILSSKKLLLSDSGFYLCARDRTMNTEAFFGQGTRLTVV.

Ten or more counts support this clonotype. This sequence joins TRBV12-3 or TRBV12-4 and TRBJ1-2; D is undetermined. Trimming cost V 6 bases and J 8 bases, with 13 bases left between them. This CDR3 has 12 amino acids. The CDR3 region is CASSQDRRGYTF. As DNA, the CDR3 is TGTGCCAGCAGCCAGGACCGAAGGGGCTACACCTTC.